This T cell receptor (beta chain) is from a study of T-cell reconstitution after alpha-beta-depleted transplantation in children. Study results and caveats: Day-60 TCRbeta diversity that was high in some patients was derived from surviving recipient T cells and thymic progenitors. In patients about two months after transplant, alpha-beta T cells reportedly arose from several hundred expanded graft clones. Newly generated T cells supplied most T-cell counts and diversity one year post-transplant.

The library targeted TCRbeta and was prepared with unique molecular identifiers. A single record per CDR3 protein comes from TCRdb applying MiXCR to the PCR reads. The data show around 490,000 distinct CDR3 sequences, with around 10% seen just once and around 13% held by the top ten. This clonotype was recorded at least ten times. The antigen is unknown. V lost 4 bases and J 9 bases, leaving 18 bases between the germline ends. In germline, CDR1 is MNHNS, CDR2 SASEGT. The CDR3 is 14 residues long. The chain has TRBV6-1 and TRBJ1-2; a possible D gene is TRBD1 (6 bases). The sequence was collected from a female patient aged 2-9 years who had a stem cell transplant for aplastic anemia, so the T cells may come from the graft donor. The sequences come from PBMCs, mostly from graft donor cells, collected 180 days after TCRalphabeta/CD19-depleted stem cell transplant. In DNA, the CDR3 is TGTGCCAGCAGTGTAGGGGGGCTTCAAATGAGCTACACCTTC. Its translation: CASSVGGLQMSYTF.